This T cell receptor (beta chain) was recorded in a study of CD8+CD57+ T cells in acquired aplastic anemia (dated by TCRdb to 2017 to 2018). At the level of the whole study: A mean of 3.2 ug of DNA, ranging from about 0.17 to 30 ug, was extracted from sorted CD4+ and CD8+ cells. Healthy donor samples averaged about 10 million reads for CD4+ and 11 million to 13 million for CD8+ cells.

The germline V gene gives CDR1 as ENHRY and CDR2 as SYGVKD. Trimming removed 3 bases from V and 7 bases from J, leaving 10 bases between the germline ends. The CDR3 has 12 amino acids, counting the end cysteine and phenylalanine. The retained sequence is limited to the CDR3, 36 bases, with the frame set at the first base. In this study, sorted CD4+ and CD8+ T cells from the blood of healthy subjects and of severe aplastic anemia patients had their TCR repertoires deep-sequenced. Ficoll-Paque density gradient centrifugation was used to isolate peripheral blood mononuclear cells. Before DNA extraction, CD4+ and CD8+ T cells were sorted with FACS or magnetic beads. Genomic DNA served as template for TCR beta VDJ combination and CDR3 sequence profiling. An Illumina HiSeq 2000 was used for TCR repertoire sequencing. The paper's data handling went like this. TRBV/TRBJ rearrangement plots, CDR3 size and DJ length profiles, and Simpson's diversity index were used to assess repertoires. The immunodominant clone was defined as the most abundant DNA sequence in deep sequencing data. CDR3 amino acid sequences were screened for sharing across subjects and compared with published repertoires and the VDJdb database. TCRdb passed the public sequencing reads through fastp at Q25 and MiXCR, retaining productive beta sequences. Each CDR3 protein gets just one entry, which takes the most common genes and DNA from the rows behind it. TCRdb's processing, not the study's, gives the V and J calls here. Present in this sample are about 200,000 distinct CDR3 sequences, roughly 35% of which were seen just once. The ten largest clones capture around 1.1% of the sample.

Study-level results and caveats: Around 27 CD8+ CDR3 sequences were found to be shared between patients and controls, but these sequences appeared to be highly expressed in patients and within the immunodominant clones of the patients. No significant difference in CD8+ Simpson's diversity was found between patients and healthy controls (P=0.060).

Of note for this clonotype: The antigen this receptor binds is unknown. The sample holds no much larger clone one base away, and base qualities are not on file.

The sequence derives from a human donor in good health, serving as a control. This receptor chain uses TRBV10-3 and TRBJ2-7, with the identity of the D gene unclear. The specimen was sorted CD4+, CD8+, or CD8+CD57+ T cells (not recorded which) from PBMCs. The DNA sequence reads TGTGCCATCAGTGACCCTACGATGGAGCAGTACTTC. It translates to CAISDPTMEQYF.